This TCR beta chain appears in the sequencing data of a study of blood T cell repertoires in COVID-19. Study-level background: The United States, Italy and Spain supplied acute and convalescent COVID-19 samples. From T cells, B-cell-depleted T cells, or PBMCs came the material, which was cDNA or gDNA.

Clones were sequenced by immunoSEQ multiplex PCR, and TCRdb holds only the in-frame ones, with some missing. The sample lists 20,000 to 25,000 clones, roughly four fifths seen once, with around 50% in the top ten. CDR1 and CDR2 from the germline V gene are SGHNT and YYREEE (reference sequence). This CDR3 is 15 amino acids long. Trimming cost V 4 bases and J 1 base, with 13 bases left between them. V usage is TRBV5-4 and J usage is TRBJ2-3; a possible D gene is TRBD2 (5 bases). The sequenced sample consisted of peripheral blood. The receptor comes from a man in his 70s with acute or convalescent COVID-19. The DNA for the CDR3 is TGTGCCAGCAGCATAGGACTTGCCCGCACAGATACGCAGTATTTT. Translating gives CASSIGLARTDTQYF.